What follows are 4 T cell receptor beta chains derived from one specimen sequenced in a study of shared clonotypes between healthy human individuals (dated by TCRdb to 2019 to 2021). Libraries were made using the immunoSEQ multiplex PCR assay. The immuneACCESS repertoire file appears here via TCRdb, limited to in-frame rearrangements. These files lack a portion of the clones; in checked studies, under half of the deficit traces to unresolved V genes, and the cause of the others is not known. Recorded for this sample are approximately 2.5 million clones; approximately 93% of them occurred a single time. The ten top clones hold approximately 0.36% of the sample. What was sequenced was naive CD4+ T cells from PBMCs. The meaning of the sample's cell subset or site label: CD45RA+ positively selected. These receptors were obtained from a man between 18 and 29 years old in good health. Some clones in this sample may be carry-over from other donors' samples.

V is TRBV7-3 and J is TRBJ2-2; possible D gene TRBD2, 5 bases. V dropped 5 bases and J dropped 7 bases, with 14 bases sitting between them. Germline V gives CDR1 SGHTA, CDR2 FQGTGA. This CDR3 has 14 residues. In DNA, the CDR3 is TGTGCCAGCAGCAGCAACACGGGGAGCGGGGAGCTGTTTTTT. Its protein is CASSSNTGSGELFF. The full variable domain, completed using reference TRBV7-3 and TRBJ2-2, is GAGVSQTPSNKVTEKGKYVELRCDPISGHTALYWYRQSLGQGPEFLIYFQGTGAADDSGLPNDRFFAVRPEGSVSTLKIQRTERGDSAVYLCASSSNTGSGELFFGEGSRLTVL.

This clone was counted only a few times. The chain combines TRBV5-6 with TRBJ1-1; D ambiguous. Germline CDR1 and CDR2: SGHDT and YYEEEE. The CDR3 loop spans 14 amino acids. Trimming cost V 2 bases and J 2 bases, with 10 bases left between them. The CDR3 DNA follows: TGTGCCAGCAGCTTCACAAGCTTTAACACTGAAGCTTTCTTT. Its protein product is CASSFTSFNTEAFF.

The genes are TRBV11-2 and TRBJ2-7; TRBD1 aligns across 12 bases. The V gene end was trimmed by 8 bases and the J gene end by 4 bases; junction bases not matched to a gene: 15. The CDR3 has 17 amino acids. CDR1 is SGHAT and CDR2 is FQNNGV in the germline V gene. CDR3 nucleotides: TGTGCCAGCGGGTGGGGGACAGGGGGCGCCGGTGGATACGAGCAGTACTTC. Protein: CASGWGTGGAGGYEQYF.

CDR3 DNA: TGTGCCTGGAAGATAGGGGGGAGTGGAAACACCATATATTTT. Translating gives CAWKIGGSGNTIYF. The chain has TRBV30 and TRBJ1-3, with D tentatively TRBD1 (6 bases). The V end lost 4 bases, the J end lost 3 bases, and 13 bases lay between the germline ends. Germline CDR1 GTSNPN, CDR2 SVGIG (reference sequence). This CDR3 contains 14 residues.